This is a list of T cell receptor beta chains from one sample in a study of blood T cells in healthy people across ages. TCRdb processed the 5' RACE reads anew with MiXCR; each CDR3 protein has one entry. The table has fewer than 950,000 distinct CDR3 sequences, roughly 50% seen once. Sequenced: blood. These TCRs come from an elderly man in good health. Each CDR3 is given without its conserved first and last residue. Each record gives: V gene, J gene, clone size, CDR3 protein. Size values are once, few and many counts, or a class for expanded clones, and some rows have none.

>TRBV9|NA|few
ASSPLGGRETQY
>TRBV27|TRBJ1-1|NA
ASSLGTGGRKAF
>TRBV15|TRBJ1-1|NA
ATSREQRNTEAF
>TRBV28|TRBJ2-7|NA
ASSLYPLAEDSYEQY
>TRBV27|TRBJ2-5|NA
ASRNGQGLGTQY
>TRBV18|TRBJ2-3|few
ASSPIGSADTQY
>TRBV5-6|TRBJ2-4|NA
ASGSQGAKNIQY
>TRBV30|TRBJ1-2|once
AADRGHSGYT
>TRBV7-9|TRBJ2-1|NA
ASSPPGLAGGGNNEQF
>TRBV4-1|TRBJ2-7|NA
ASSRGAIQGNEQY
>TRBV4-1|TRBJ1-6|few
ASSQDDGQNYNSPLH
>TRBV24-1|TRBJ2-7|few
ATSDFPGGEQY
>TRBV7-2|TRBJ2-1|few
ASSPLSTSPSSYNEQF
>TRBV6-6|TRBJ2-7|NA
ASSSSGSIYEQY
>TRBV7-6|NA|NA
ASSLEASGSLYEQY
>TRBV20-1|TRBJ1-2|NA
SARTTGPINYGYT
>TRBV27|TRBJ1-5|NA
ASSHLTGNDQPQH
>TRBV27|TRBJ2-1|NA
ASSTYLRRAGIDDEQF
>TRBV7-8|TRBJ1-2|few
ASTLRGGFGYT
>TRBV3-1|TRBJ1-1|NA
ASSSRGALTEAF
>TRBV20-1|TRBJ2-3|NA
SASKGGGPLDTQY
>TRBV6-6|TRBJ2-7|few
ASSYDSGEY
>TRBV28|TRBJ1-4|once
ASRRDRVNEKLF
>TRBV7-2|TRBJ2-1|NA
ASSLAVNGTYNEQF
>TRBV29-1|TRBJ2-5|NA
SVIAGGETQY
>TRBV6-5|TRBJ2-7|many
ASQRSGRANEQY
>TRBV20-1|TRBJ2-7|NA
SAGQTGEQY
>TRBV20-1|TRBJ2-7|few
SAETGTSGSGSYEQY
>TRBV5-5|NA|once
ASSLRLSGTRGTYQETQF
>TRBV9|TRBJ2-3|NA
ASSIEGVSTDTQY
>TRBV29-1|TRBJ1-2|NA
SVDGTSVYGYT